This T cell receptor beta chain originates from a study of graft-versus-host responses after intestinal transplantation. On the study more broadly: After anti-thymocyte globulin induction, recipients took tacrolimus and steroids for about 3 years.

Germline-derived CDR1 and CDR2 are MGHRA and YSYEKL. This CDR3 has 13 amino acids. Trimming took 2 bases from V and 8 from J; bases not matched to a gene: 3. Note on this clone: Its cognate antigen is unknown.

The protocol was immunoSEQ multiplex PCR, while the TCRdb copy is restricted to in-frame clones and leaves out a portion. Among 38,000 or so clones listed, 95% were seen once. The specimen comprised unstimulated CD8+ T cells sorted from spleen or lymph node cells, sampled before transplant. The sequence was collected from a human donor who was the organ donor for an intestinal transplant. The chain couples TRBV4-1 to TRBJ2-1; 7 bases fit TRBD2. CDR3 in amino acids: CASSQTSVYEQFF. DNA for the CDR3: TGCGCCAGCAGCCAAACTAGCGTTTATGAGCAGTTCTTC.